This T cell receptor beta chain was obtained from a study of T cells after yellow fever vaccination. Study outcomes and limitations: FACS-sorted repertoires might harbor abundant contaminating clonotypes from the bulk population.

TCRdb fed the 5' RACE reads into MiXCR, producing one record per CDR3 protein. The table includes approximately 300,000 distinct CDR3 sequences, more than 8.5% detected once. Notes on this clonotype: As yet, its antigen is unknown.

With V trimmed by 7 bases and J by 0 bases, 5 bases remained unmatched. Germline loops: CDR1 SGHTA, CDR2 FQGNSA. CDR3 length: 16 residues. The chain recombines TRBV7-2 with TRBJ2-1; 11 bases fit TRBD2. Specimen: PBMCs, collected on the day of the first yellow fever vaccination. The receptor was isolated from a man aged 18 to 35 who received the YFV17D yellow fever vaccine. The DNA of the CDR3 is TGTGCCAGCACCCCTAGCGGGAGGAGCTCCTACAATGAGCAGTTCTTC. It specifies CASTPSGRSSYNEQFF.